This entry lists 4 T cell receptor beta chains sequenced from one sample in a study of response to subunit inactivated influenza vaccine. TCRdb used MiXCR to reprocess the RT-PCR reads, holding one entry per CDR3 protein. The data contain just under 550,000 distinct CDR3 sequences, around a quarter of them seen just once; the ten biggest clones take up approximately 3%. The same sample was also studied in work on T cells expressing NK-cell markers. That paper notes: In generating TCR beta cDNA, 5'RACE template switching with UMIs was used.

The sequencing used CD4+ T cells sorted from PBMCs, collected 11 to 12 days after vaccination. Receptor source: a man over 45 who received an inactivated influenza vaccine.

CDR3 DNA sequence: TGTGCCAGCACCCTCGGGACCTCGAGCACAGATACGCAGTATTTT. Its translation: CASTLGTSSTDTQYF. V gene TRBV2 combines with J gene TRBJ2-3; D assignment may be TRBD1 or TRBD2 (5 bases each). CDR1 is SNHLY and CDR2 is FYNNEI in the germline V gene. Trimming removed 7 bases at V and 0 bases at J, with 14 bases between. This CDR3 has 15 amino acids.

The rearrangement links TRBV4-1 to TRBJ1-2; 12 nucleotides agree with TRBD1. The CDR3 is 16 residues long. J was trimmed by 8 bases and V by 2 bases; bases with no gene match: 9. Germline assignment: CDR1 MGHRA and CDR2 YSYEKL. The CDR3 region has the DNA TGCGCCAGCAGCCAACCCCCGGGACAGGGGGCGCGGGGCTACACCTTC. It specifies CASSQPPGQGARGYTF.

The gene calls are TRBV12-3 or TRBV12-4 and TRBJ2-7; D may be TRBD2 (6 bases). Trimming shortened V by 3 bases and J by 4 bases, and 13 bases separated the two germline ends. This CDR3 spans 14 amino acids. CDR3 residues: CASSLSLASYEQYF. The CDR3 nucleotides are TGTGCCAGCAGTTTGTCACTAGCTTCGTACGAGCAGTACTTC.

The V gene is TRBV30, the J gene TRBJ2-3; possible D gene TRBD2, 5 bases. Germline CDR1 and CDR2: GTSNPN and SVGIG (reference sequence). V lost 1 base and J 5 bases, leaving 10 bases between the germline ends. This CDR3 is 13 amino acids long. The CDR3 DNA follows: TGTGCCTGGAGTGGGGCTGGAGGAGATACGCAGTATTTT. Its protein product is CAWSGAGGDTQYF.